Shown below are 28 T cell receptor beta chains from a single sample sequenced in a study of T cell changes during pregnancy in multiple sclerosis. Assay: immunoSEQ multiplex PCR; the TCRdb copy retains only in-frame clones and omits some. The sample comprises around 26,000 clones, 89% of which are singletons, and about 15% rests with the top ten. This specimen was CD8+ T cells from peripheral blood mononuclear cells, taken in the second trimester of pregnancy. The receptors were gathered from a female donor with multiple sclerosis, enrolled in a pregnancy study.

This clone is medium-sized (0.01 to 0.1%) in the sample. The CDR3 coding sequence is TGTGCCAGCCAACTGGAGGGGGCTGAGGAGCAGTACTTC. This codes for CASQLEGAEEQYF. The chain employs TRBV27 and TRBJ2-7, with a tentative D call TRBD1 (7 bases). The CDR3 loop spans 13 amino acids. Per the germline V gene, CDR1 is MNHEY and CDR2 is SMNVEV (reference sequence). The V and J ends lost 8 bases and 7 bases respectively, with 18 bases between them.

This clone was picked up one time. CDR3 protein: CASSQGMNTEAFF. CDR3 DNA: TGCGCCAGCAGCCAGGGGATGAACACTGAAGCTTTCTTT. The V call is TRBV5-1, the J call TRBJ1-1; the D gene is possibly TRBD1 (6 bases). Germline V CDR1 and CDR2: SGHRS, YFSETQ. V gave up 4 bases and J gave up 0 bases, with 7 bases separating them. The CDR3 covers 13 residues.

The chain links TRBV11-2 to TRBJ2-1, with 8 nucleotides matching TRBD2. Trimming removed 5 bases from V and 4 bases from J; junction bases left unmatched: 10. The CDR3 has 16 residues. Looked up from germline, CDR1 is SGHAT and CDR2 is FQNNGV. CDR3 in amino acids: CASSIWTSQHYNEQFF. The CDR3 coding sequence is TGTGCCAGCAGCATATGGACTAGCCAACATTACAATGAGCAGTTCTTC.

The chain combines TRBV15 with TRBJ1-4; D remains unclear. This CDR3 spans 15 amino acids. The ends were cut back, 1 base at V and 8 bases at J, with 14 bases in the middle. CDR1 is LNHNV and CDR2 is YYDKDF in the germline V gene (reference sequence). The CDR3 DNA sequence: TGTGCCACCAGCAGAGTACAGTCCTCGAAGGAAAAACTGTTTTTT. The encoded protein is CATSRVQSSKEKLFF.

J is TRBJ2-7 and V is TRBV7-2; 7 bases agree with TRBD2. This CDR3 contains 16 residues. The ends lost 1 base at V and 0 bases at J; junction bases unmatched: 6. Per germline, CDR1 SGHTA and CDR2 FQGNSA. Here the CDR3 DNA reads TGTGCCAGCAGCTTAGTCTCTAGCGGAAGCTCCTACGAGCAGTACTTC. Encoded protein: CASSLVSSGSSYEQYF.

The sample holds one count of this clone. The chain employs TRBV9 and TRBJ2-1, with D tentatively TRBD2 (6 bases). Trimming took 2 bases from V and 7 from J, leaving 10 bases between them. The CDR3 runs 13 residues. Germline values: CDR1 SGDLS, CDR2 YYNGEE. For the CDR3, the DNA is TGTGCCAGCAGCGTGTACAGCGGGAATGAGCAGTTCTTC. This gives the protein CASSVYSGNEQFF. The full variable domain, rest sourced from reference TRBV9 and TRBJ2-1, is DSGVTQTPKHLITATGQRVTLRCSPRSGDLSVYWYQQSLDQGLQFLIQYYNGEERAKGNILERFSAQQFPDLHSELNLSSLELGDSALYFCASSVYSGNEQFFGPGTRLTVL.

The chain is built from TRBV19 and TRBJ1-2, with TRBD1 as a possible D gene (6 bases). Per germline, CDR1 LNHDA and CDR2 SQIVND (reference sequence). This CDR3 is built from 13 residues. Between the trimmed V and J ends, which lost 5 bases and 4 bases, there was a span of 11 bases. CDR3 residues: CASSEQGPYGYTF. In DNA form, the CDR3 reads TGTGCCAGTAGTGAACAGGGTCCCTATGGCTACACCTTC.

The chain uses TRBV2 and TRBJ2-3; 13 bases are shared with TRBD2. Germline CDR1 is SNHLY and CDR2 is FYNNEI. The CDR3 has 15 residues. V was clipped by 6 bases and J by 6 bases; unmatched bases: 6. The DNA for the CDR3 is TGTGCCAGCAGACGGACTAGCGGGAGATCTGATACGCAGTATTTT. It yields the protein CASRRTSGRSDTQYF.

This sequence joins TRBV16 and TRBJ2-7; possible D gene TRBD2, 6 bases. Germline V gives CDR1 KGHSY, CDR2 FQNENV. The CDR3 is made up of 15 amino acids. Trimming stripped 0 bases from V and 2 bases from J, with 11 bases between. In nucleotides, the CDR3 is TGTGCCAGCAGCCAATCGACACTAGCCGCCTACGAGCAGTACTTC. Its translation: CASSQSTLAAYEQYF.

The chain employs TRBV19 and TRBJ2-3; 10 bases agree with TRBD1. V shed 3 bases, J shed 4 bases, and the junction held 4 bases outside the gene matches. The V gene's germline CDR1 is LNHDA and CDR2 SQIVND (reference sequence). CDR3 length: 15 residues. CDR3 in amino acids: CASSIWDRGPDTQYF. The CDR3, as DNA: TGTGCCAGTAGTATTTGGGACAGGGGCCCAGATACGCAGTATTTT.

Here the CDR3 DNA reads TGTGCCAGCAGCGGGAACAGGTGGAACACTGAAGCTTTCTTT. This sequence encodes CASSGNRWNTEAFF. V is TRBV11-2 and J is TRBJ1-1; D is perhaps TRBD1 (5 bases). The CDR3 loop spans 14 amino acids. The germline V and J ends were trimmed by 5 bases and 1 base, with 11 bases remaining between them. Germline values: CDR1 SGHAT, CDR2 FQNNGV. The entire variable domain, with the rest obtained from reference TRBV11-2 and TRBJ1-1, is as follows: EAGVAQSPRYKIIEKRQSVAFWCNPISGHATLYWYQQILGQGPKLLIQFQNNGVVDDSQLPKDRFSAERLKGVDSTLKIQPAKLEDSAVYLCASSGNRWNTEAFFGQGTRLTVV.

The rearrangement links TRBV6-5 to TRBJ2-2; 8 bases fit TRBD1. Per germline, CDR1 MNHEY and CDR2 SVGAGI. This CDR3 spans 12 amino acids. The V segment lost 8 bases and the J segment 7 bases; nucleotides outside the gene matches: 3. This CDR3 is CASRQGHGELFF. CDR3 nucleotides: TGTGCCAGCCGACAGGGGCACGGGGAGCTGTTTTTT.

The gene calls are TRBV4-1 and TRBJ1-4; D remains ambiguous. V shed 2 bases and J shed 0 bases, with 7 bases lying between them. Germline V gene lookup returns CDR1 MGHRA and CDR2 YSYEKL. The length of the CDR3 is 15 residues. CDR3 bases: TGCGCCAGCAGCCAAACACAGTCAACTAATGAAAAACTGTTTTTT. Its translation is CASSQTQSTNEKLFF.

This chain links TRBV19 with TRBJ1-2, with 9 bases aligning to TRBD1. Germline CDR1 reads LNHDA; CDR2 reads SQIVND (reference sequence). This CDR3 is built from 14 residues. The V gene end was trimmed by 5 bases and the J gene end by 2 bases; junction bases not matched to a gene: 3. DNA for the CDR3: TGTGCCAGTAGTGTGACAGGGGGGAACTATGGCTACACCTTC. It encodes CASSVTGGNYGYTF.

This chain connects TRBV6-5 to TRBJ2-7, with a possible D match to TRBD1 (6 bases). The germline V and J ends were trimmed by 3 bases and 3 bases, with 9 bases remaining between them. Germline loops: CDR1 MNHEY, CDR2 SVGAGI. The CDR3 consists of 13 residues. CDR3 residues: CASSYGRGYEQYF. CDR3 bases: TGTGCCAGCAGTTATGGCAGGGGCTACGAGCAGTACTTC.

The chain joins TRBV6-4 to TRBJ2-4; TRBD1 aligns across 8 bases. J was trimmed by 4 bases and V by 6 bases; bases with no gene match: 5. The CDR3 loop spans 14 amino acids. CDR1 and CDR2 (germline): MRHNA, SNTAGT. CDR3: CASRGQGWKNIQYF. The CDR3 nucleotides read TGTGCCAGCAGAGGACAGGGCTGGAAAAACATTCAGTACTTC.

For the CDR3, the DNA is TGTGCCAGCAGCGCAGGGTACGCTGAAGCTTTCTTT. Encoded protein: CASSAGYAEAFF. The rearrangement uses TRBV25-1 and TRBJ1-1; a weak D match, TRBD1 (5 bases). Germline V gives CDR1 MGHDK, CDR2 SYGVNS. V lost 6 bases to trimming and J lost 6 bases, with 11 bases between them. This CDR3 comprises 12 residues.

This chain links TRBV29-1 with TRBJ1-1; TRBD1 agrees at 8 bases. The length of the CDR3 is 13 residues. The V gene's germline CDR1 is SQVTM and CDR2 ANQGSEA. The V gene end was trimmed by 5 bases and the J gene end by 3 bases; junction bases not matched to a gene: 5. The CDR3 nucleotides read TGCAGCGTTCGGACAGGGTGGGACACTGAAGCTTTCTTT. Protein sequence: CSVRTGWDTEAFF.

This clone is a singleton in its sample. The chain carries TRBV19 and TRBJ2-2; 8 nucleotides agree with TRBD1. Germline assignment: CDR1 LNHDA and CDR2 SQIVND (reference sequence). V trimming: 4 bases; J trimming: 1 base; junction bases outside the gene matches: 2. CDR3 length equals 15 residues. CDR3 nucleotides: TGTGCCAGTAGTACGGACAGGGAGAACACCGGGGAGCTGTTTTTT. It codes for CASSTDRENTGELFF.

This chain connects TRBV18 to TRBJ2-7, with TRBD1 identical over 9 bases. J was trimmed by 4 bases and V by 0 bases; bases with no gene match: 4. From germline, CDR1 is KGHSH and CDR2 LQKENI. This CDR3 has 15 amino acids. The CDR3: CASSPPETGGYEQYF. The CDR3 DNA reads TGTGCCAGCTCACCACCGGAGACAGGGGGTTACGAGCAGTACTTC.

The CDR3 protein is CASSIPSQEQYF. The CDR3 DNA reads as TGTGCCAGTAGTATTCCTTCCCAGGAGCAGTACTTC. The gene calls are TRBV19 and TRBJ2-7; D uncertain. Trimming removed 3 bases at V and 7 bases at J, with 10 bases between. This CDR3 contains 12 residues. Germline lookup yields CDR1 LNHDA and CDR2 SQIVND (reference sequence).

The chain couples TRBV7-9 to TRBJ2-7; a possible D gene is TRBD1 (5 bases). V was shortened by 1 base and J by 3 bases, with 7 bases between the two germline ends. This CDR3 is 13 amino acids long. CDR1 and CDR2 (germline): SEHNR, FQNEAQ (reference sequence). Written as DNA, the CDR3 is TGTGCCAGCAGCTTAGGTGACAGCTACGAGCAGTACTTC. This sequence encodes CASSLGDSYEQYF.

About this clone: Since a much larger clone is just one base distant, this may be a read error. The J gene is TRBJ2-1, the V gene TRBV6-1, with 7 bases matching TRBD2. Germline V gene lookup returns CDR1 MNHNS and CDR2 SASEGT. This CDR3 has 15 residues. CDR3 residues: CANSPTSWGDNEQFF. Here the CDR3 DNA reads TGTGCCAACAGTCCGACTAGCTGGGGTGACAATGAGCAGTTCTTC.

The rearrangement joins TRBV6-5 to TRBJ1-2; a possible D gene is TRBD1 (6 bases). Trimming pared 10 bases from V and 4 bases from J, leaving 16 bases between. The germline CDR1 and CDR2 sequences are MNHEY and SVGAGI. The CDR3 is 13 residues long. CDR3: CATGGLRVYGYTF. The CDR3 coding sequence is TGTGCCACCGGGGGGCTCAGGGTCTATGGCTACACCTTC.

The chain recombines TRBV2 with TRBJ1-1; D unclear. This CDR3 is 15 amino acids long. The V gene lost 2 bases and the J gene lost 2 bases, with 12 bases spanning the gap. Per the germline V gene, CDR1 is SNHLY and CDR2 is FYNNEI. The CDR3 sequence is CASSEWGGVNTEAFF. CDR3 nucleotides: TGTGCCAGCAGTGAATGGGGAGGTGTCAACACTGAAGCTTTCTTT.

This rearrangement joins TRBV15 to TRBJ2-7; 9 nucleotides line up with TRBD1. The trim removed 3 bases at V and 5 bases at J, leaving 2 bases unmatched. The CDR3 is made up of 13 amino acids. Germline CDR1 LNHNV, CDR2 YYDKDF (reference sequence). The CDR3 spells CATSSRQGDEQYF. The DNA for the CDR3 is TGTGCCACCAGCAGCAGACAGGGGGACGAGCAGTACTTC.

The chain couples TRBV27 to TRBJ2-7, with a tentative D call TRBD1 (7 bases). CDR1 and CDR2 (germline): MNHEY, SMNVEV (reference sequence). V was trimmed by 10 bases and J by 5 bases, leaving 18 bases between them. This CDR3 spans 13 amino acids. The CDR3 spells CATSGGLLHEQYF. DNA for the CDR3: TGTGCCACCTCAGGGGGACTCCTTCACGAGCAGTACTTC.

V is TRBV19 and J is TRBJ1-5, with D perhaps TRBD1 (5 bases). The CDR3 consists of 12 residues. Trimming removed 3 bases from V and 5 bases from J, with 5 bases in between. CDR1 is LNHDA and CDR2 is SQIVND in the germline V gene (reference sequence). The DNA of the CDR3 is TGTGCCAGTAGTATGACAGATCAGCCCCAGCATTTT. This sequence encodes CASSMTDQPQHF.